The 30 T cell receptor beta chains presented below share a single source sample, sequenced in a study of CXCR3-negative and CXCR3-positive naive CD8 T cells. General study points: CXCR3-expressing naive cells carried TRB CDR3s more hydrophobic than those of CXCR3-negative naive cells.

The libraries of TRB cDNA were constructed through 5' RACE using UMI labels. From its re-call of the 5' RACE reads, TCRdb lists each CDR3 protein once, without DNA. Its clone listing holds fewer than 65,000 distinct CDR3 sequences. Their specific antigens are unknown. The sample was naive CXCR3+ CD8+ T cells from blood. The sample's subset: CD45RO-CCR7+CD27+CD95- naive CD8+ T cells expressing CXCR3 (TNR3+). The source of these receptors is a human donor in good health. Some clones in this sample may be carry-over from other donors' samples.

The CDR3 sequence: CSVEGTSGSTDTQYF. The rearrangement joins TRBV29-1 to TRBJ2-3; TCRdb picks TRBD2, but there is no DNA to check that call. This CDR3 has 15 amino acids. Per the germline V gene, CDR1 is SQVTM and CDR2 is ANQGSEA.

The genes are TRBV7-9 and TRBJ2-5. CDR1 and CDR2 (germline): SEHNR, FQNEAQ (reference sequence). The CDR3 runs to 13 residues. CDR3 region: CASRPDRSKTQYF. Based on the CDR3 plus reference TRBV7-9 and TRBJ2-5, the full variable domain is DTGVSQNPRHKITKRGQNVTFRCDPISEHNRLYWYRQTLGQGPEFLTYFQNEAQLEKSRLLSDRFSAERPKGSFSTLEIQRTEQGDSAMYLCASRPDRSKTQYFGPGTRLLVL.

This chain uses TRBV7-2 with TRBJ1-5. Germline CDR1 reads SGHTA; CDR2 reads FQGNSA. CDR3 length: 11 residues. The CDR3: CASSMGLHQHF.

The V gene is TRBV27, the J gene TRBJ2-5; there is no DNA to check the TCRdb D call of TRBD1. The germline V gene has CDR1 MNHEY and CDR2 SMNVEV (reference sequence). This CDR3 has 13 amino acids. This chain's CDR3 is CASSWDREETQYF.

The chain couples TRBV29-1 to TRBJ2-3; without DNA, the TCRdb call of TRBD2 cannot be checked. Germline CDR1 SQVTM, CDR2 ANQGSEA. This CDR3 is 15 amino acids long. CDR3 in amino acids: CSVEASGVGTDTQYF.

This chain connects TRBV7-9 to TRBJ2-7; the TRBD1 assignment by TCRdb is unverifiable without DNA. Germline CDR1 is SEHNR and CDR2 is FQNEAQ (reference sequence). The CDR3 loop spans 14 amino acids. CDR3: CASSPPTGIYEQYF. The full variable domain, in which reference TRBV7-9 and TRBJ2-7 provide the parts outside the CDR3, is DTGVSQNPRHKITKRGQNVTFRCDPISEHNRLYWYRQTLGQGPEFLTYFQNEAQLEKSRLLSDRFSAERPKGSFSTLEIQRTEQGDSAMYLCASSPPTGIYEQYFGPGTRLTVT.

This chain uses TRBV3-1 with TRBJ2-3; the TCRdb D gene call, TRBD2, has no DNA to confirm it. Germline V CDR1 and CDR2: LGHDT, YNNKEL (reference sequence). The CDR3 loop spans 15 amino acids. The CDR3 loop reads CASSPGLAVTDTQYF.

The CDR3 sequence is CASSQDQGKPYEQYF. The chain is built from TRBV4-3 and TRBJ2-7; TCRdb's D call, TRBD1, is unchecked because there is no DNA. The length of the CDR3 is 15 residues. Germline values: CDR1 LGHNA, CDR2 YSLEER.

The chain links TRBV7-9 to TRBJ1-2; TCRdb's D call, TRBD1, is unchecked because there is no DNA. The CDR3 consists of 13 residues. CDR1 SEHNR and CDR2 FQNEAQ come from the germline V gene (reference sequence). CDR3 in amino acids: CASNRGQTYGYTF.

The chain employs TRBV4-3 and TRBJ2-7. Germline values: CDR1 LGHNA, CDR2 YSLEER. This CDR3 spans 14 amino acids. CDR3 residues: CASSQEWSDYEQYF.

By frequency, this clonotype registers medium-sized. CDR3 in amino acids: CASSWRQGEQPQHF. The chain links TRBV12-3 or TRBV12-4 to TRBJ1-5; TCRdb's D gene call, TRBD1, goes unchecked for lack of DNA. This CDR3 has 14 residues.

The CDR3 sequence is CASSLVGLEQFF. This sequence joins TRBV7-9 and TRBJ2-1; TCRdb's D gene call, TRBD2, goes unchecked for lack of DNA. Germline V gene data show CDR1 as SEHNR and CDR2 as FQNEAQ (reference sequence). This CDR3 spans 12 amino acids.

CDR3 sequence reads: CATARTSDVVVDSVDGYTF. The J gene is TRBJ1-2, the V gene TRBV15; the D call of TRBD1 rests on TCRdb alone, since no DNA is present to check it. CDR3 length equals 19 residues. CDR1 and CDR2 from the germline V gene are LNHNV and YYDKDF (reference sequence).

The chain has TRBV7-3 and TRBJ2-3; TCRdb designates TRBD1, a call that cannot be tested without DNA. The CDR3 contains 13 residues. In germline, CDR1 is SGHTA, CDR2 FQGTGA. CDR3 residues: CASSFSPEDTQYF.

The chain employs TRBV12-3 or TRBV12-4 and TRBJ2-2; TCRdb's D gene call, TRBD2, goes unchecked for lack of DNA. CDR3 size: 17 residues. The CDR3 loop is CASRFPSGDQNTGELFF.

This CDR3 is CASSRDRGPGELFF. The chain recombines TRBV28 with TRBJ2-2; TCRdb reports TRBD1, a call that lacks DNA to check it against. CDR3 length: 14 residues. Germline CDR1 is MDHEN and CDR2 is SYDVKM.

The chain has TRBV29-1 and TRBJ1-2. Looked up from germline, CDR1 is SQVTM and CDR2 is ANQGSEA. CDR3 length: 11 residues. CDR3 sequence: CSVELHNGYTF.

The chain links TRBV5-1 to TRBJ2-2; as DNA is missing, the TRBD1 call by TCRdb cannot be tested. There are 15 residues in the CDR3. Germline assignment: CDR1 SGHRS and CDR2 YFSETQ. The CDR3: CASSPLRTDTGELFF.

This sequence joins TRBV7-7 and TRBJ2-3; lacking DNA, the TRBD1 call made by TCRdb goes unchecked. Germline V gene lookup returns CDR1 SSHAT and CDR2 FNYEAQ (reference sequence). The CDR3 is 15 residues long. CDR3 protein: CASSDYPGGTDTQYF.

The gene calls are TRBV7-9 and TRBJ2-7; TCRdb gives TRBD2 as the D gene, but with no DNA this cannot be confirmed. CDR1 SEHNR and CDR2 FQNEAQ come from the germline V gene (reference sequence). The CDR3 has 13 residues. The CDR3 loop reads CASMQAGSYEQYF.

The chain couples TRBV6-2 or TRBV6-3 to TRBJ2-3. Germline loops: CDR1 MNHEY, CDR2 SVGEGT. This CDR3 has 13 residues. The CDR3 loop is CASSYSSTDTQYF.

The CDR3 protein is CASRAVGTQAFF. V is TRBV7-3 and J is TRBJ1-1; TCRdb indicates TRBD1, and absent DNA this call remains unverified. The CDR3 covers 12 residues. Germline CDR1 reads SGHTA; CDR2 reads FQGTGA.

This chain joins TRBV19 and TRBJ1-1; checking the TCRdb D call of TRBD1 is not possible without DNA. CDR3 length: 16 residues. Per the germline V gene, CDR1 is LNHDA and CDR2 is SQIVND (reference sequence). The CDR3 loop is CASTRDRNSADTETFF.

This CDR3 is CASSQDLVEQYF. The chain links TRBV4-1 to TRBJ2-7. Germline V gene data show CDR1 as MGHRA and CDR2 as YSYEKL. This CDR3 comprises 12 residues.

The rearrangement links TRBV9 to TRBJ2-1; TCRdb proposes TRBD2, but this gene call is untestable without DNA. CDR3 length: 14 amino acids. From germline, CDR1 is SGDLS and CDR2 YYNGEE. CDR3: CASTLDQTYNEQFF. Based on the CDR3 plus reference TRBV9 and TRBJ2-1, the full variable domain is DSGVTQTPKHLITATGQRVTLRCSPRSGDLSVYWYQQSLDQGLQFLIQYYNGEERAKGNILERFSAQQFPDLHSELNLSSLELGDSALYFCASTLDQTYNEQFFGPGTRLTVL.

The chain couples TRBV7-6 to TRBJ2-1; TCRdb names TRBD1, which stays unverified in the absence of DNA. Germline loops: CDR1 SGHVS, CDR2 FNYEAQ. The CDR3 runs to 16 residues. CDR3 sequence: CASSLRVGPKDNEQFF. Looking up the rest from reference TRBV7-6 and TRBJ2-1 gives the full variable domain: GAGVSQSPRYKVTKRGQDVALRCDPISGHVSLYWYRQALGQGPEFLTYFNYEAQQDKSGLPNDRFSAERPEGSISTLTIQRTEQRDSAMYRCASSLRVGPKDNEQFFGPGTRLTVL.

This rearrangement joins TRBV29-1 to TRBJ1-1; TCRdb's assignment of TRBD1 cannot be checked, as there is no DNA. The V gene's germline CDR1 is SQVTM and CDR2 ANQGSEA. CDR3 length: 14 residues. The CDR3 loop reads CSAPNLGAGTEAFF. Using reference TRBV29-1 and TRBJ1-1 for the parts outside the CDR3, the full variable domain is SAVISQKPSRDICQRGTSLTIQCQVDSQVTMMFWYRQQPGQSLTLIATANQGSEATYESGFVIDKFPISRPNLTFSTLTVSNMSPEDSSIYLCSAPNLGAGTEAFFGQGTRLTVV.

This clonotype is medium-sized by frequency. The chain couples TRBV7-3 to TRBJ2-1; TCRdb lists TRBD2, though no DNA is available to test this call. The CDR3 has 15 residues. The germline CDR1 and CDR2 sequences are SGHTA and FQGTGA. The CDR3 sequence is CASSPSWQSYNEQFF.

This chain connects TRBV6-4 to TRBJ2-1; TCRdb's D gene call, TRBD2, goes unchecked for lack of DNA. The CDR3 length is 13 residues. CDR1 MRHNA and CDR2 SNTAGT come from the germline V gene. CDR3 sequence: CASSVIAGNEQFF.

The rearrangement joins TRBV7-2 to TRBJ2-7; TCRdb proposes TRBD1, but this gene call is untestable without DNA. CDR1 is SGHTA and CDR2 is FQGNSA in the germline V gene. The CDR3 has 13 amino acids. CDR3 sequence reads: CASSLADSYEQYF.